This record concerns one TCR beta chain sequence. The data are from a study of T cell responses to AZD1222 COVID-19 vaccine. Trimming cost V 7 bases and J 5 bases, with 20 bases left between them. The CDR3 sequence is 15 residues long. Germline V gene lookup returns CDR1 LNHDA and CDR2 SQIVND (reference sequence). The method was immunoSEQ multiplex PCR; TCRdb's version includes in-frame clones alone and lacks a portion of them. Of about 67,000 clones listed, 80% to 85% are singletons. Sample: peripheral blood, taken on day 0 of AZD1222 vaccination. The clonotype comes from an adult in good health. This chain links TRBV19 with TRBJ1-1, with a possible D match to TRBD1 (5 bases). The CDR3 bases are TGTGCCAGTATTTTACAGGTTAACGCCAGAACTGAAGCTTTCTTT. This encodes CASILQVNARTEAFF. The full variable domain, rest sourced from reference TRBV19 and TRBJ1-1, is DGGITQSPKYLFRKEGQNVTLSCEQNLNHDAMYWYRQDPGQGLRLIYYSQIVNDFQKGDIAEGYSVSREKKESFPLTVTSAQKNPTAFYLCASILQVNARTEAFFGQGTRLTVV.